Listed below are T cell receptor beta chains from one sample, sequenced in a study of cytomegalovirus exposure and HLA in healthy donors. Profiling relied on immunoSEQ multiplex PCR, and the TCRdb table lists in-frame clones only, not all of them. Of some 190,000 clones listed, 85% are singletons. Sequencing was done on a sample of PBMCs. The receptor source for this set is a boy aged 2 to 10 in good health and CMV-seronegative. CDR3s include the opening cysteine and the closing phenylalanine or tryptophan. The D gene is left open where the match is weak. Size is stated for part of the rows, as once, few or many counts, or as a class when the clone is expanded.

>TRBJ1-1|TRBV5-5|-|-
CASSLFGLMNTEAFF
TGTGCCAGCAGCTTGTTCGGACTAATGAACACTGAAGCTTTCTTT
>TRBJ1-2|TRBV5-4|-|TRBD1
CASSFDRGAGGNGYTF
TGTGCCAGCAGCTTCGACCGGGGGGCAGGGGGCAATGGCTACACCTTC
>TRBJ1-4|TRBV7-9|-|TRBD1
CASTTLQGQKEVPEKLFF
TGTGCCAGCACCACTCTACAGGGGCAGAAGGAGGTGCCCGAAAAACTGTTTTTT
>TRBJ2-3|TRBV11-3|once|-
CASSPGLETDTQYF
TGTGCCAGCAGCCCCGGACTGGAGACAGATACGCAGTATTTT
>TRBJ2-5|TRBV27|-|-
CASSSNRVLAETQYF
TGTGCCAGCAGTTCGAACAGGGTTTTGGCGGAGACCCAGTACTTC
>TRBJ1-1|TRBV6-1|few|TRBD1
CASIRDRADTEAFF
TGTGCCAGCATCCGGGACAGGGCCGACACTGAAGCTTTCTTT
>TRBJ1-5|TRBV7-9|few|-
CASSRGTPGNQPQHF
TGTGCCAGCTCCCGGGGGACCCCGGGCAATCAGCCCCAGCATTTT
>TRBJ2-3|TRBV7-9|-|-
CASSSPQGSADTQYF
TGTGCCAGCAGCTCCCCACAGGGTTCTGCAGATACGCAGTATTTT
>TRBJ1-1|TRBV19|-|TRBD1
CASNPGTANTEAFF
TGTGCCAGTAACCCTGGGACAGCGAACACTGAAGCTTTCTTT
>TRBJ1-5|TRBV6-5|once|-
CASRFRNSNQPQHF
TGTGCCAGCAGATTCAGAAATAGCAATCAGCCCCAGCATTTT
>TRBJ2-1|TRBV19|-|TRBD1
CASSGMGQGIDEQFF
TGTGCCAGTAGTGGTATGGGACAGGGTATCGATGAGCAGTTCTTC
>TRBJ1-2|TRBV7-9|-|TRBD1
CASSLEGQIYGYTF
TGTGCCAGCAGCTTAGAGGGACAGATCTATGGCTACACCTTC
>TRBJ2-7|TRBV5-6|-|-
CASSSAGFDEQYF
TGTGCCAGCAGCTCGGCAGGGTTTGACGAGCAGTACTTC